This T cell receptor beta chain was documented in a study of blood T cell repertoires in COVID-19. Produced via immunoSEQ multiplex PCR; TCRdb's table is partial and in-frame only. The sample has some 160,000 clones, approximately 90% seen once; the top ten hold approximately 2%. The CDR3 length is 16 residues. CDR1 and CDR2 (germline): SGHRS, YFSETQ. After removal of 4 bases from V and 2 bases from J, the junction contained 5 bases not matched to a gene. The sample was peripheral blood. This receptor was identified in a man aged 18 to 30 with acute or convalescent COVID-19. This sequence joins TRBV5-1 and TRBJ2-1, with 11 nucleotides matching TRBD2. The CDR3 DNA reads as TGCGCCAGCAGCCCGACTAGCGGGGAAGCCTACAATGAGCAGTTCTTC. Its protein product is CASSPTSGEAYNEQFF.